This record looks at one T cell receptor beta chain sequence and its context. The sample comes from a study of technical replicates of blood from a few donors. This CDR3 spans 12 amino acids. Germline V gene data show CDR1 as MNHNY and CDR2 as SVGAGI (reference sequence). Trimming took 6 bases from V and 4 from J, leaving 10 bases between them. Assay used: immunoSEQ multiplex PCR; TCRdb lists only in-frame clones, some missing. This sample has fewer than 15,000 clones; about 80% occur once, and the top ten carry roughly 12%. The sequence came from a human donor in good health. The chain joins TRBV6-6 to TRBJ2-7; D is uncertain. The sample taken for sequencing was PBMCs. The CDR3, as DNA: TGTGCCAGCAGCTTTACAGTGTACGAGCAGTACTTC. Its translation is CASSFTVYEQYF.